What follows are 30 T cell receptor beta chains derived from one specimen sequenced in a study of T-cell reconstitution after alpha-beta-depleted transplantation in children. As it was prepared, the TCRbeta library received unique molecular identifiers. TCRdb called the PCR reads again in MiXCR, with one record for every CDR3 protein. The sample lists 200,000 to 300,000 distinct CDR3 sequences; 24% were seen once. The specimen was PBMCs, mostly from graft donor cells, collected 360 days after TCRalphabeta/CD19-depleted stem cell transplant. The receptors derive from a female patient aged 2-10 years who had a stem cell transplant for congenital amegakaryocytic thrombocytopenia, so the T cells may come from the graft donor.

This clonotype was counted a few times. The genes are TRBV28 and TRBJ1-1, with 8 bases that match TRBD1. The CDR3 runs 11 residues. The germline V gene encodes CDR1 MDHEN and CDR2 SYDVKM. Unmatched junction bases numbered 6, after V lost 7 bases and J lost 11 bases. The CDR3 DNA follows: TGTGCCAGCAACGACAGGGGTGGGGCTTTCTTT. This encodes CASNDRGGAFF.

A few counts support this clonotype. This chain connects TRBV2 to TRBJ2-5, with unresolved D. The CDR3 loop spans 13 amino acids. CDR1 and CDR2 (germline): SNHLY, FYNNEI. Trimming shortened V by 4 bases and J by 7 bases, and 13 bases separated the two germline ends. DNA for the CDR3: TGTGCCAGCAGTGCCGACCGCTGGGGGACCCAGTACTTC. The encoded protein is CASSADRWGTQYF.

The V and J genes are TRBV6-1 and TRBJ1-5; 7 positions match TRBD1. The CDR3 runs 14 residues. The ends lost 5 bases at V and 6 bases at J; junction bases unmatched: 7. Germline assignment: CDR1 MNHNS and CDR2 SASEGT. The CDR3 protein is CASSPDRPGQPQHF. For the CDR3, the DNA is TGTGCCAGCAGTCCGGACAGGCCAGGTCAGCCCCAGCATTTT.

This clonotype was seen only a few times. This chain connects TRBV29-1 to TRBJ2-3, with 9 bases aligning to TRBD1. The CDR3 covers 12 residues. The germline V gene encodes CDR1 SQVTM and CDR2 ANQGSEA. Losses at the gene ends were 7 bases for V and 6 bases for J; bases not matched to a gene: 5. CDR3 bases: TGCAGCGCAGGGACAGGGTGGGATACGCAGTATTTT. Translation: CSAGTGWDTQYF.

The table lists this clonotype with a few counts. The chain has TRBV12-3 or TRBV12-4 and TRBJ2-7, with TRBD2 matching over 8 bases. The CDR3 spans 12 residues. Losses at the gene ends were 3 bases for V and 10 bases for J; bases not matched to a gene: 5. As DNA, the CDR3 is TGTGCCAGCAGTTTGACAGCGGGAGCTCAGTACTTC. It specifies CASSLTAGAQYF.

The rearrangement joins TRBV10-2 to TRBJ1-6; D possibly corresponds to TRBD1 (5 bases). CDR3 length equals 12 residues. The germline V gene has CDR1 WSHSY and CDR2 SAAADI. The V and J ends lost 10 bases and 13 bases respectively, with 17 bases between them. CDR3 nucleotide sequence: TGCGCCACCGGACAAGGAACTGATCCCCTCCACTTT. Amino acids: CATGQGTDPLHF.

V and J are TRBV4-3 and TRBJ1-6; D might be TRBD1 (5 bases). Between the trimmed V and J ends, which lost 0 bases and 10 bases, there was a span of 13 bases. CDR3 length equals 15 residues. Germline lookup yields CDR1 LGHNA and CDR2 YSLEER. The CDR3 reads CASSQDSGGTSPLHF. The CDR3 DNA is TGCGCCAGCAGCCAAGATAGCGGGGGGACCTCACCCCTCCACTTT.

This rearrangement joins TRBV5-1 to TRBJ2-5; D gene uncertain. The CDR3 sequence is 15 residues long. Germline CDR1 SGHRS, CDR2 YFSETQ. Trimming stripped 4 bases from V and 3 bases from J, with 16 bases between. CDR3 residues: CASSLRLATEETQYF. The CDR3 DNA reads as TGCGCCAGCAGCCTCCGACTCGCCACTGAAGAGACCCAGTACTTC.

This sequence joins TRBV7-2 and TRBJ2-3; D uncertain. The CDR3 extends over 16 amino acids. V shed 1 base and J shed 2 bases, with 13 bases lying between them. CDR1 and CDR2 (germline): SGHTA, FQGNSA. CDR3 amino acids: CASSLGFNTYTDTQYF. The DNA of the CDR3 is TGTGCCAGCAGCTTAGGGTTTAACACTTACACAGATACGCAGTATTTT.

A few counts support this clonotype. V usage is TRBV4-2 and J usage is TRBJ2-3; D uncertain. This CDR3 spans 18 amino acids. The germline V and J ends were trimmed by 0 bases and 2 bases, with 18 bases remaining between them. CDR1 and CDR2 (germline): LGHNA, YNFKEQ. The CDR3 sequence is CASSQDFLLSTDTDTQYF. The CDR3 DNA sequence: TGTGCCAGCAGCCAAGATTTCTTACTTTCGACTGACACAGATACGCAGTATTTT.

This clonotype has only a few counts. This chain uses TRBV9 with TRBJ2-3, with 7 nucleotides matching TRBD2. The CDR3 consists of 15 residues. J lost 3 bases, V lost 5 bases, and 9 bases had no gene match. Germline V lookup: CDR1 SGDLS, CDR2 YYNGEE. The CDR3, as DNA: TGTGCCAGCAGTACCGGCGGGAGCGGGACAGATACGCAGTATTTT. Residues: CASSTGGSGTDTQYF.

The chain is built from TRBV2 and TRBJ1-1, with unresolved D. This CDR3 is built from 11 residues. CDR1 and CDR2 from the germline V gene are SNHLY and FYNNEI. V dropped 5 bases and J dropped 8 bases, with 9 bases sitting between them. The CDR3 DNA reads TGTGCCAGCAGTAGGACGCCGGAAGCTTTCTTT. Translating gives CASSRTPEAFF.

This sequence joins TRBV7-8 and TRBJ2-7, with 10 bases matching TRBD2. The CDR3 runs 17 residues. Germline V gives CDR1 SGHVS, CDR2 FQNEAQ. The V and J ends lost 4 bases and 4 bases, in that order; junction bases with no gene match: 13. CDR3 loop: CASSYDPGLAVFYEQYF. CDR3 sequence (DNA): TGTGCCAGCAGCTATGATCCCGGACTAGCGGTGTTTTACGAGCAGTACTTC. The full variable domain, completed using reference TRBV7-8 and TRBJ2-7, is GAGVSQSPRYKVAKRGQDVALRCDPISGHVSLFWYQQALGQGPEFLTYFQNEAQLDKSGLPSDRFFAERPEGSVSTLKIQRTQQEDSAVYLCASSYDPGLAVFYEQYFGPGTRLTVT.

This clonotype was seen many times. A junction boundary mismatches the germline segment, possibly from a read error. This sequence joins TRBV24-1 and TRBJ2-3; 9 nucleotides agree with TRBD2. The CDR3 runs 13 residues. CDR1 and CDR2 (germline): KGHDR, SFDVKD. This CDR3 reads CATRSSGVDTQYF. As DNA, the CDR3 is TGCGCCACCAGGTCTAGCGGGGTCGATACGCAGTATTTT.

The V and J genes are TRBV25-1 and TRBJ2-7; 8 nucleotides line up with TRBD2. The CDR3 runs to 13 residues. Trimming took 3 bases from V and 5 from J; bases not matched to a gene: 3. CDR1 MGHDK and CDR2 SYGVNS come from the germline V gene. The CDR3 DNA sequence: TGTGCCAGCAGTGACGGGGGGGCCAACGAGCAGTACTTC. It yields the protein CASSDGGANEQYF.

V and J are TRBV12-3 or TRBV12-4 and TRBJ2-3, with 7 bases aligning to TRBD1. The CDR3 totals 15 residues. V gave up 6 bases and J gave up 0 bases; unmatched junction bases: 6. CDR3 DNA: TGTGCCAGCAGAGTTAGGGGGCGTAGCACAGATACGCAGTATTTT. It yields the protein CASRVRGRSTDTQYF.

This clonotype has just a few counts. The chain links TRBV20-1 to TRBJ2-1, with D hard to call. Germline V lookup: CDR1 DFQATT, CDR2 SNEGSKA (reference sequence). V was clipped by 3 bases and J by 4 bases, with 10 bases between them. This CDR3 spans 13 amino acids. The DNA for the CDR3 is TGCAGTGCTAGTGGCTTTAAATACAATGAGCAGTTCTTC. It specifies CSASGFKYNEQFF.

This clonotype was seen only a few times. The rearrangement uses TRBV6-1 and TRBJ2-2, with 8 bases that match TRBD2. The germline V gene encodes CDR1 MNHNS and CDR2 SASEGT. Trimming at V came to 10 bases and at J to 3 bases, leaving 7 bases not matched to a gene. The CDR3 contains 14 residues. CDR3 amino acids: CATGLAPDTGELFF. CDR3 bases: TGTGCCACAGGACTAGCTCCAGACACCGGGGAGCTGTTTTTT.

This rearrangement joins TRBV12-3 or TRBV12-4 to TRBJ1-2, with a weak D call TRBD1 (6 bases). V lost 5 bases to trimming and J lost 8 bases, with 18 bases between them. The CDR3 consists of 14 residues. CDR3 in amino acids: CASSPNRVLEGYTF. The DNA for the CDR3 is TGTGCCAGCAGTCCTAACAGGGTCCTGGAAGGCTACACCTTC.

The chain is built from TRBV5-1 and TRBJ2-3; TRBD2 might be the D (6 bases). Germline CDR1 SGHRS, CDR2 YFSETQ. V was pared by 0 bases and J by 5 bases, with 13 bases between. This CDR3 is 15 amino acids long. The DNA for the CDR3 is TGCGCCAGCAGCTTGGGGGCGGGGTTCATAGATACGCAGTATTTT. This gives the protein CASSLGAGFIDTQYF.

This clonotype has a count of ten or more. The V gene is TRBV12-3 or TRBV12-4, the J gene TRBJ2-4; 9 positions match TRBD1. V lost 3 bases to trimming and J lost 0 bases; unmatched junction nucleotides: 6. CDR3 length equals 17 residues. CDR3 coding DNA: TGTGCCAGCAGTTTCTGGGGGGGACAGGGAGCCAAAAACATTCAGTACTTC. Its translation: CASSFWGGQGAKNIQYF.

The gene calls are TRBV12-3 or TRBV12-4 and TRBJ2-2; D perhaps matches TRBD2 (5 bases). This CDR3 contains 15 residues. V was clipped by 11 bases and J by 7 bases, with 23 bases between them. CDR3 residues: CASTVERARGGELFF. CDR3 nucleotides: TGTGCCTCGACGGTTGAGAGGGCCCGAGGCGGGGAGCTGTTTTTT.

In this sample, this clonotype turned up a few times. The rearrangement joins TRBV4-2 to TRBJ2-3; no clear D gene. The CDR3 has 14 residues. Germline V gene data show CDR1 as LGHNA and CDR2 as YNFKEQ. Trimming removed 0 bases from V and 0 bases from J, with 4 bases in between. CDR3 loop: CASSQEQSTDTQYF. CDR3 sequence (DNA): TGTGCCAGCAGCCAAGAGCAAAGCACAGATACGCAGTATTTT.

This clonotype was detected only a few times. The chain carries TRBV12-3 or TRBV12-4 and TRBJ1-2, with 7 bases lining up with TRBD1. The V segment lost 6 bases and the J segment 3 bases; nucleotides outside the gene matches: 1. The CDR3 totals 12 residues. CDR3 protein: CASRGQYYGYTF. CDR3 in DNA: TGTGCCAGCAGGGGACAGTACTATGGCTACACCTTC.

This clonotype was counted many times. In DNA form, the CDR3 reads TGTGCCAGCAGCTTATATGGGGCCGACGCCACCTACGAGCAGTACTTC. Its translation is CASSLYGADATYEQYF. V and J are TRBV7-2 and TRBJ2-7, with D maybe TRBD1 (5 bases). Germline loops: CDR1 SGHTA, CDR2 FQGNSA. The CDR3 has 16 residues. V gave up 2 bases and J gave up 2 bases, with 16 bases separating them.

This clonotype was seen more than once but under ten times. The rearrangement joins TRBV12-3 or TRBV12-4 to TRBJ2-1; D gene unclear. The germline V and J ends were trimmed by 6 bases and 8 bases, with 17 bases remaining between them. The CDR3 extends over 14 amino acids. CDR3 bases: TGTGCCAGCAGCGGACGCCAGCCGACCGATGAGCAGTTCTTC. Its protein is CASSGRQPTDEQFF.

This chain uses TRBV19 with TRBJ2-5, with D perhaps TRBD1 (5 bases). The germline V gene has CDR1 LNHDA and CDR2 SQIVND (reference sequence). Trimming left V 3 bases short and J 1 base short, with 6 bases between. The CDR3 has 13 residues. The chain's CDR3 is CASSMDTQETQYF. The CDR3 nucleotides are TGTGCCAGTAGTATGGACACCCAAGAGACCCAGTACTTC.

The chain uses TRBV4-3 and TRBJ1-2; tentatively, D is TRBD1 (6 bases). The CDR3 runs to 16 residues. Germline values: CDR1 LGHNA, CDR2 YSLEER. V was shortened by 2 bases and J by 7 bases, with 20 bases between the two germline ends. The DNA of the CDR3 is TGCGCCAGCAGCCAAAGACACGGGCGACAGGTACCTGGCTACACCTTC. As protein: CASSQRHGRQVPGYTF.

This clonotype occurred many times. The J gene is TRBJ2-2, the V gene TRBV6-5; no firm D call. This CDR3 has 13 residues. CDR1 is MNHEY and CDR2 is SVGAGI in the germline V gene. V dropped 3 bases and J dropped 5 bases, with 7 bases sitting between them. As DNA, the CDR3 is TGTGCCAGCAGTTATTATGCAACCGGGGAGCTGTTTTTT. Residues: CASSYYATGELFF.

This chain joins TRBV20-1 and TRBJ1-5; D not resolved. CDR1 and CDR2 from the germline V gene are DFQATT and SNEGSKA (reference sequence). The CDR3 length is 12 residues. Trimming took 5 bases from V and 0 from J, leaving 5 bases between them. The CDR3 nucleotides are TGCAGTGCTGGGGATAGCAATCAGCCCCAGCATTTT. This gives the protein CSAGDSNQPQHF.